Shown below are 26 T cell receptor beta chains from a single sample sequenced in a study of T cells after yellow fever vaccination. TCRdb independently ran MiXCR on the 5' RACE reads; one entry per CDR3 protein. Seen here are about 500,000 distinct CDR3 sequences, about 15% observed once, and the top ten hold about 18%. The sequencing used PBMCs, collected 5 days after the first yellow fever vaccination. The receptors here all came from a man between 18 and 35 years old who received the YFV17D yellow fever vaccine.

This clonotype was seen only a few times. The rearrangement joins TRBV12-3 or TRBV12-4 to TRBJ1-1; no definite D call. The CDR3 loop spans 14 amino acids. The V end lost 2 bases, the J end lost 11 bases, and 18 bases lay between the germline ends. Here the CDR3 DNA reads TGTGCCAGCAGTTTACCCCCCCAGGAGATATTTGCTTTCTTT. Protein: CASSLPPQEIFAFF.

This clonotype was observed a handful of times. The genes are TRBV7-9 and TRBJ1-1, with TRBD1 as a possible D gene (5 bases). The CDR3 extends over 14 amino acids. Germline CDR1 SEHNR, CDR2 FQNEAQ (reference sequence). The V end lost 1 base, the J end lost 5 bases, and 11 bases lay between the germline ends. Here the CDR3 reads CASSLGRASTEAFF. In DNA form, the CDR3 reads TGTGCCAGCAGCTTAGGCAGGGCGAGTACTGAAGCTTTCTTT.

The CDR3 is CASSIGENLREQYF. CDR3 DNA sequence: TGTGCCAGTAGTATAGGGGAAAATCTACGAGAGCAGTACTTC. The genes are TRBV19 and TRBJ2-7; D not resolved. The V and J ends lost 1 base and 7 bases respectively, with 14 bases between them. The CDR3 length is 14 residues. Germline V gene sequence: CDR1 LNHDA, CDR2 SQIVND (reference sequence).

This clonotype was counted a few times. This chain links TRBV5-1 with TRBJ1-5, with D possibly matching TRBD1 (5 bases). The CDR3 is 13 residues long. Trimming took off 8 bases at V and 0 bases at J, with 9 bases between the two ends. From germline, CDR1 is SGHRS and CDR2 YFSETQ. The CDR3 is CARTQGSNQPQHF. As DNA, the CDR3 is TGCGCCAGGACCCAGGGTAGCAATCAGCCCCAGCATTTT.

There are a few counts of this clonotype. This rearrangement joins TRBV5-1 to TRBJ2-1; 7 positions match TRBD1. CDR3 size: 14 residues. The junction had 6 bases not matched to a gene; V was cut back by 4 bases and J by 5 bases. Germline lookup yields CDR1 SGHRS and CDR2 YFSETQ. As DNA, the CDR3 is TGCGCCAGCAGCCCCACAGGGGATCACAATGAGCAGTTCTTC. Protein: CASSPTGDHNEQFF. Using reference TRBV5-1 and TRBJ2-1 for the parts outside the CDR3, the full variable domain is KAGVTQTPRYLIKTRGQQVTLSCSPISGHRSVSWYQQTPGQGLQFLFEYFSETQRNKGNFPGRFSGRQFSNSRSEMNVSTLELGDSALYLCASSPTGDHNEQFFGPGTRLTVL.

This clonotype was seen a handful of times. The chain links TRBV6-2 or TRBV6-3 to TRBJ2-1, with D perhaps being TRBD1 or TRBD2 (5 bases each). The germline V and J ends were trimmed by 3 bases and 7 bases, with 10 bases remaining between them. This CDR3 region has 13 residues. Germline loops: CDR1 MNHEY, CDR2 SVGEGT. For the CDR3, the DNA is TGTGCCAGCAGTTATTATTGGGGGAATGAGCAGTTCTTC. Amino acids: CASSYYWGNEQFF.

The chain combines TRBV24-1 with TRBJ2-3, with 15 bases fitting TRBD2. The V gene's germline CDR1 is KGHDR and CDR2 SFDVKD. CDR3 length: 18 residues. The junction had 11 bases not matched to a gene; V was cut back by 4 bases and J by 7 bases. DNA for the CDR3: TGTGCCACCAGTGACCTAGAAGGACTAGCGGGGGGGCAGTATACGCAGTATTTT. Protein: CATSDLEGLAGGQYTQYF.

J is TRBJ2-5 and V is TRBV5-4; D is undetermined. The CDR3 contains 14 residues. V lost 4 bases to trimming and J lost 5 bases, with 15 bases between them. Germline lookup yields CDR1 SGHNT and CDR2 YYREEE (reference sequence). In DNA form, the CDR3 reads TGTGCCAGCAGCCCCGTTGGACCGGCCGAGACCCAGTACTTC. This encodes CASSPVGPAETQYF.

This clonotype was seen a handful of times. The chain carries TRBV24-1 and TRBJ2-7; either TRBD1 or TRBD2 may fit D (5 bases each). V dropped 4 bases and J dropped 8 bases, with 17 bases sitting between them. The V gene's germline CDR1 is KGHDR and CDR2 SFDVKD. The CDR3 consists of 14 residues. CDR3 region: CATSDPGPNSKQYF. The CDR3 DNA sequence: TGTGCCACCAGTGACCCGGGACCTAATTCCAAGCAGTACTTC.

Only a few counts were recorded for this clonotype. V usage is TRBV5-6 and J usage is TRBJ1-2; no clear D. V lost 3 bases, J lost 3 bases, and 6 bases lay in between. Germline CDR1 reads SGHDT; CDR2 reads YYEEEE. The CDR3 is 12 amino acids. The CDR3 nucleotides read TGTGCCAGCAGCTCCAGGTACTATGGCTACACCTTC. It codes for CASSSRYYGYTF. The variable domain in full, with the rest retrieved from reference TRBV5-6 and TRBJ1-2, is DAGVTQSPTHLIKTRGQQVTLRCSPKSGHDTVSWYQQALGQGPQFIFQYYEEEERQRGNFPDRFSGHQFPNYSSELNVNALLLGDSALYLCASSSRYYGYTFGSGTRLTVV.

This sequence joins TRBV20-1 and TRBJ1-5; D ambiguous. CDR3 size: 12 residues. Trimming left V 5 bases short and J 4 bases short, with 9 bases between. Germline V gene data show CDR1 as DFQATT and CDR2 as SNEGSKA (reference sequence). In DNA form, the CDR3 reads TGCAGTGCTCATAGCTCTAATCAGCCCCAGCATTTT. Translated, it gives CSAHSSNQPQHF.

This clonotype was recorded only once. The rearrangement links TRBV5-1 to TRBJ2-5, with no clear D. Germline V gives CDR1 SGHRS, CDR2 YFSETQ. This CDR3 region has 14 residues. Trimming pared 0 bases from V and 3 bases from J, leaving 9 bases between. The CDR3 coding sequence is TGCGCCAGCAGCTTGGCCAACCATAAAGAGACCCAGTACTTC. Protein product: CASSLANHKETQYF.

The genes are TRBV7-3 and TRBJ2-2; D ambiguous. CDR1 and CDR2 (germline): SGHTA, FQGTGA. The CDR3 sequence is 14 residues long. Trimming took off 2 bases at V and 5 bases at J, with 9 bases between the two ends. This chain's CDR3 is CASSLEFLTGELFF. The CDR3 DNA follows: TGTGCCAGCAGCTTAGAGTTTCTGACCGGGGAGCTGTTTTTT.

The chain couples TRBV5-6 to TRBJ2-7, with 8 bases identical to TRBD2. CDR3 length: 16 residues. J was trimmed by 1 base and V by 3 bases; bases with no gene match: 9. The germline CDR1 and CDR2 sequences are SGHDT and YYEEEE. The CDR3 sequence is CASSYTGTSQSYEQYV. The DNA for the CDR3 is TGTGCCAGCAGCTACACCGGGACTAGTCAATCCTACGAGCAGTACGTC.

This clonotype was seen more than once but under ten times. The CDR3 sequence: CASRRLAASTDTQYF. CDR3 coding DNA: TGTGCCAGCAGACGACTAGCGGCGAGCACAGATACGCAGTATTTT. J is TRBJ2-3 and V is TRBV3-1; 9 bases match TRBD2. CDR3 length equals 15 residues. V lost 6 bases, J lost 0 bases, and 4 bases stayed unmatched. Germline V gene sequence: CDR1 LGHDT, CDR2 YNNKEL (reference sequence).

This clonotype has more than one count but fewer than ten. V usage is TRBV6-5 and J usage is TRBJ2-7; D possibly matches TRBD1 or TRBD2 (5 bases each). There are 14 residues in the CDR3. Germline values: CDR1 MNHEY, CDR2 SVGAGI. V shed 6 bases and J shed 9 bases, with 21 bases lying between them. CDR3 sequence reads: CASRYGDLPTAQYF. The DNA for the CDR3 is TGTGCCAGCAGGTACGGGGACCTCCCTACCGCGCAGTACTTC.

The chain combines TRBV5-1 with TRBJ2-3; D uncertain. Per germline, CDR1 SGHRS and CDR2 YFSETQ. V lost 4 bases and J 1 base, leaving 13 bases between the germline ends. CDR3 length equals 15 residues. The CDR3, as DNA: TGCGCCAGCAGCGCCGAGGCCTATGGCACAGATACGCAGTATTTT. This codes for CASSAEAYGTDTQYF.

The rearrangement joins TRBV4-2 to TRBJ1-1; tentative D call: TRBD1 (5 bases). The CDR3 extends over 15 amino acids. The germline V gene has CDR1 LGHNA and CDR2 YNFKEQ. Trimming removed 1 base at V and 4 bases at J, with 13 bases between. The CDR3 sequence: CASSQGVAGFTEAFF. The CDR3 nucleotides read TGTGCCAGCAGCCAAGGGGTCGCAGGGTTCACTGAAGCTTTCTTT.

This clonotype was observed a few times. This chain uses TRBV19 with TRBJ2-2, with 9 bases fitting TRBD1. This CDR3 is 15 amino acids long. CDR1 and CDR2 from the germline V gene are LNHDA and SQIVND (reference sequence). J lost 6 bases, V lost 3 bases, and 5 bases had no gene match. The DNA for the CDR3 is TGTGCCAGTAGTATTTGGGGACAGGGTTCCGGGGAGCTGTTTTTT. Protein sequence: CASSIWGQGSGELFF.

The rearrangement links TRBV12-3 or TRBV12-4 to TRBJ1-2, with a tentative D call TRBD1 (6 bases). The CDR3 length is 13 residues. V shed 3 bases and J shed 9 bases, with 14 bases lying between them. The CDR3 DNA sequence: TGTGCCAGCAGTTTGAGACAGGACGCGAGCTACACCTTC. Amino acid sequence: CASSLRQDASYTF.

The chain employs TRBV10-3 and TRBJ2-7; 13 nucleotides match TRBD2. The germline gives CDR1 ENHRY, CDR2 SYGVKD. CDR3 size: 14 residues. V shed 10 bases and J 3 bases; nucleotides not matched to a gene: 6. CDR3 in amino acids: CAKGLAGAHYEQYF. In DNA form, the CDR3 reads TGTGCCAAAGGACTAGCGGGGGCCCACTACGAGCAGTACTTC.

The table lists this clonotype with a few counts. The V and J genes are TRBV7-3 and TRBJ2-7; D uncertain. Per germline, CDR1 SGHTA and CDR2 FQGTGA. The germline V and J ends were trimmed by 4 bases and 0 bases, with 13 bases remaining between them. This CDR3 has 15 amino acids. DNA of the CDR3: TGTGCCAGCAGCTCCTACCGGGCCAGCTCCTACGAGCAGTACTTC. It is translated as CASSSYRASSYEQYF. Together with reference TRBV7-3 and TRBJ2-7, the CDR3 gives the full variable domain: GAGVSQTPSNKVTEKGKYVELRCDPISGHTALYWYRQSLGQGPEFLIYFQGTGAADDSGLPNDRFFAVRPEGSVSTLKIQRTERGDSAVYLCASSSYRASSYEQYFGPGTRLTVT.

This clonotype showed up just once. The chain joins TRBV4-3 to TRBJ2-1, with 9 bases identical to TRBD2. Germline lookup yields CDR1 LGHNA and CDR2 YSLEER. The junction had 8 bases not matched to a gene; V was cut back by 5 bases and J by 0 bases. This CDR3 region has 17 residues. The CDR3 is CASSEILAGLSYNEQFF. The CDR3 DNA follows: TGCGCCAGCAGCGAAATACTAGCGGGCCTCTCCTACAATGAGCAGTTCTTC.

Only a few counts were recorded for this clonotype. The genes are TRBV10-3 and TRBJ2-7, with D uncertain. CDR1 ENHRY and CDR2 SYGVKD come from the germline V gene. The CDR3 sequence is 13 residues long. Trimming removed 2 bases at V and 2 bases at J, with 7 bases between. CDR3 amino acids: CAISEAGTYEQYV. CDR3 bases: TGTGCCATCAGTGAGGCCGGAACCTACGAGCAGTACGTC.

V is TRBV7-2 and J is TRBJ2-1; 8 bases align to TRBD1. V lost 1 base and J lost 8; bases outside the gene matches: 13. The V gene's germline CDR1 is SGHTA and CDR2 FQGNSA. The CDR3 covers 17 residues. CDR3 nucleotide sequence: TGTGCCAGCAGCTTAGTGCTCGTAGACAGGGGCCTGGATGAGCAGTTCTTC. It encodes CASSLVLVDRGLDEQFF.

CDR3 loop: CASSGQAEVNYGYTF. In DNA, the CDR3 is TGCGCCAGCAGTGGGCAGGCCGAGGTTAACTATGGCTACACCTTC. V and J are TRBV10-2 and TRBJ1-2; no firm D call. Germline values: CDR1 WSHSY, CDR2 SAAADI. This CDR3 region has 15 residues. V was clipped by 4 bases and J by 1 base, with 13 bases between them.